A single sample is the source of the 30 T cell receptor beta chains below, sequenced in a study of T cells after posttransplantation cyclophosphamide. Here immunoSEQ multiplex PCR was the method, and the copy in TCRdb shows in-frame clones only, minus some. Sampling found around 24,000 clones, none seen once. The sequenced sample consisted of PBMCs. The receptors originated from a woman aged 55-70 years in good health, CMV-negative, and a related stem cell transplant donor.

There are many counts of this clone. The rearrangement joins TRBV7-2 to TRBJ1-6; no clear D. The CDR3 has 16 residues. The germline gives CDR1 SGHTA, CDR2 FQGNSA. The V end lost 2 bases, the J end lost 0 bases, and 8 bases lay between the germline ends. CDR3 protein: CASSLLPSSYNSPLHF. Written as DNA, the CDR3 is TGTGCCAGCAGCTTATTACCGAGCTCCTATAATTCACCCCTCCACTTT. The variable domain in full, with the rest retrieved from reference TRBV7-2 and TRBJ1-6, is GAGVSQSPSNKVTEKGKDVELRCDPISGHTALYWYRQSLGQGLEFLIYFQGNSAPDKSGLPSDRFSAERTGGSVSTLTIQRTQQEDSAVYLCASSLLPSSYNSPLHFGNGTRLTVT.

This clone was detected many times. The chain recombines TRBV19 with TRBJ1-1; D call uncertain. CDR3 size: 12 residues. Trimming shortened V by 3 bases and J by 6 bases, and 8 bases separated the two germline ends. Germline V gene data show CDR1 as LNHDA and CDR2 as SQIVND (reference sequence). The CDR3 DNA reads TGTGCCAGTAGTATGAGGCAAGCTGAAGCTTTCTTT. Translating it yields CASSMRQAEAFF.

In its sample, this clone was seen many times. This rearrangement joins TRBV19 to TRBJ2-4; TRBD2 aligns across 8 bases. V gave up 10 bases and J gave up 2 bases; unmatched junction bases: 4. The CDR3 spans 13 residues. CDR1 and CDR2 from the germline V gene are LNHDA and SQIVND (reference sequence). This chain's CDR3 is CATVAGTKNIQYF. CDR3 DNA: TGTGCCACTGTAGCGGGAACCAAAAACATTCAGTACTTC.

This clone came up many times. The V gene is TRBV9, the J gene TRBJ2-7; D might be TRBD2 (5 bases). This CDR3 spans 14 amino acids. In germline, CDR1 is SGDLS, CDR2 YYNGEE. The V gene lost 0 bases and the J gene lost 5 bases, with 12 bases spanning the gap. The CDR3: CASSVGVTTDEQYF. Here the CDR3 DNA reads TGTGCCAGCAGCGTAGGGGTGACTACTGACGAGCAGTACTTC.

The table lists this clone with many counts. V gene TRBV10-3 combines with J gene TRBJ2-5; TRBD2 might be the D (7 bases). This CDR3 has 13 amino acids. The V end lost 9 bases, the J end lost 1 base, and 12 bases lay between the germline ends. The V gene's germline CDR1 is ENHRY and CDR2 SYGVKD. The CDR3: CAIARGGQETQYF. The CDR3 DNA reads as TGTGCCATTGCGAGGGGGGGCCAAGAGACCCAGTACTTC.

This clone was observed at least ten times. The J gene is TRBJ2-7, the V gene TRBV27; 7 bases line up with TRBD1. Per the germline V gene, CDR1 is MNHEY and CDR2 is SMNVEV (reference sequence). The CDR3 is 11 residues long. V trimming: 6 bases; J trimming: 13 bases; junction bases outside the gene matches: 9. The CDR3 protein is CASSLGQDDYF. The CDR3 nucleotides are TGTGCCAGCAGCCTTGGACAGGACGATTACTTC.

In its sample, this clone was seen a few times. The chain is built from TRBV6-5 and TRBJ1-2; D uncertain. Germline CDR1 and CDR2: MNHEY and SVGAGI. This CDR3 is built from 12 residues. The V gene lost 8 bases and the J gene lost 4 bases, with 11 bases spanning the gap. CDR3 nucleotide sequence: TGTGCCAGCGAGGAGAATTCCTATGGCTACACCTTC. Translated, it gives CASEENSYGYTF.

This clone has at least ten counts. This chain joins TRBV4-1 and TRBJ1-5, with unresolved D. The CDR3 is 15 residues long. Trimming left V 1 base short and J 0 bases short, with 7 bases between. Looked up from germline, CDR1 is MGHRA and CDR2 is YSYEKL. The chain's CDR3 is CASSQGLPSNQPQHF. CDR3 nucleotides: TGCGCCAGCAGCCAAGGTCTCCCTAGCAATCAGCCCCAGCATTTT.

This clone came up many times. This chain joins TRBV4-3 and TRBJ2-3; 14 bases are shared with TRBD2. The CDR3 contains 17 residues. In germline, CDR1 is LGHNA, CDR2 YSLEER. The V and J ends lost 3 bases and 3 bases, in that order; junction bases with no gene match: 5. Here the CDR3 DNA reads TGCGCCAGCAGCCAGGGACTAGCGGGAGCTAGTACAGATACGCAGTATTTT. This sequence encodes CASSQGLAGASTDTQYF.

The chain recombines TRBV6-1 with TRBJ2-7; D gene ambiguous. Germline CDR1 MNHNS, CDR2 SASEGT. The V end lost 7 bases, the J end lost 3 bases, and 7 bases lay between the germline ends. This CDR3 has 11 amino acids. The CDR3 nucleotides are TGTGCCAGCAAAAAAAACTACGAGCAGTACGTC. The encoded protein is CASKKNYEQYV.

This clone was counted many times. The genes are TRBV5-4 and TRBJ2-7, with 7 bases fitting TRBD1. Germline CDR1 reads SGHNT; CDR2 reads YYREEE (reference sequence). Trimming at V came to 6 bases and at J to 3 bases, leaving 12 bases not matched to a gene. CDR3 length: 15 residues. CDR3 protein: CASTTGTASHYEQYF. CDR3 nucleotides: TGTGCCAGCACCACCGGGACAGCCAGCCACTACGAGCAGTACTTC.

This clone was seen repeatedly, ten times or more. This sequence joins TRBV19 and TRBJ2-1, with D tentatively TRBD2 (6 bases). V was clipped by 3 bases and J by 6 bases, with 15 bases between them. Germline-derived CDR1 and CDR2 are LNHDA and SQIVND (reference sequence). This CDR3 is 15 amino acids long. As DNA, the CDR3 is TGTGCCAGTAGTATCGGGGCATGGAGGGCCAATGAGCAGTTCTTC. Residues: CASSIGAWRANEQFF.

This clone was counted ten times or more. The chain combines TRBV25-1 with TRBJ2-2; 8 nucleotides match TRBD1. V was pared by 2 bases and J by 7 bases, with 6 bases of the junction left unmatched. Germline V CDR1 and CDR2: MGHDK, SYGVNS. The CDR3 consists of 15 residues. CDR3 in amino acids: CASSEQGARVGELFF. As DNA, the CDR3 is TGTGCCAGCAGTGAACAGGGGGCTAGAGTCGGGGAGCTGTTTTTT.

This clone has ten or more counts. The rearrangement uses TRBV7-3 and TRBJ2-5, with a weak D call TRBD2 (6 bases). The length of the CDR3 is 13 residues. Germline CDR1 is SGHTA and CDR2 is FQGTGA. The ends were cut back, 5 bases at V and 4 bases at J, with 11 bases in the middle. CDR3 nucleotides: TGTGCCAGCAGCCCATACGGGGGAGAGACCCAGTACTTC. This sequence encodes CASSPYGGETQYF.

This clone was seen at least ten times. The chain is built from TRBV13 and TRBJ2-2; 8 bases line up with TRBD1. The CDR3 spans 18 residues. Looked up from germline, CDR1 is PRHDT and CDR2 is FYEKMQ (reference sequence). V shed 5 bases and J 4 bases; nucleotides not matched to a gene: 15. The CDR3 is CASSPRQGISGPTGELFF. The CDR3 DNA reads TGTGCCAGCAGCCCTAGACAGGGGATTAGCGGCCCCACCGGGGAGCTGTTTTTT.

There are many counts of this clone. This sequence joins TRBV29-1 and TRBJ2-1; 11 bases map to TRBD2. CDR3 size: 16 residues. Germline V lookup: CDR1 SQVTM, CDR2 ANQGSEA. The V and J ends lost 7 bases and 8 bases, in that order; junction bases with no gene match: 16. DNA of the CDR3: TGCAGCGCCTACGGGACTAGCGGCCCTTCCTTGGATGAGCAGTTCTTC. Its translation is CSAYGTSGPSLDEQFF.

This clone has a count of ten or more. This rearrangement joins TRBV7-3 to TRBJ1-2; D unclear. This CDR3 spans 15 amino acids. V lost 3 bases and J lost 10, with 21 bases in between. CDR1 and CDR2 (germline): SGHTA, FQGTGA. In nucleotides, the CDR3 is TGTGCCAGCAGCTTGGAGGGTATGGCAGGCTCCCCCTACACCTTC. Translating it yields CASSLEGMAGSPYTF.

The rearrangement links TRBV21-1 to TRBJ1-2; the D call in the table, TRBD1, was not verified against the DNA. TRBV21-1 is noted as a pseudogene. CDR3 length equals 18 residues. This chain's CDR3 is CASSKDVDRVASGYGYTF. The CDR3 nucleotides are TGTGCCAGCAGCAAAGATGTTGACAGGGTTGCTTCAGGCTATGGCTACACCTTC.

At least ten counts were recorded for this clone. The rearrangement uses TRBV4-1 and TRBJ1-2; D is ambiguous. V was pared by 0 bases and J by 2 bases, with 10 bases between. The germline V gene has CDR1 MGHRA and CDR2 YSYEKL. CDR3 length: 15 amino acids. The CDR3 spells CASSQDVNTNYGYTF. DNA for the CDR3: TGCGCCAGCAGCCAAGATGTAAACACCAACTATGGCTACACCTTC.

This clone has ten or more counts. The CDR3 loop reads CASSLGDYTDTQYF. The CDR3 nucleotides read TGTGCCAGCAGCCTCGGGGACTACACAGATACGCAGTATTTT. The chain has TRBV6-5 and TRBJ2-3; 7 bases match TRBD2. V was clipped by 6 bases and J by 2 bases; unmatched bases: 5. The CDR3 is made up of 14 amino acids. The germline CDR1 and CDR2 sequences are MNHEY and SVGAGI.

In this sample, this clone turned up many times. The V and J genes are TRBV28 and TRBJ1-2, with D perhaps matching TRBD1 (5 bases). Germline CDR1 and CDR2: MDHEN and SYDVKM. This CDR3 has 13 residues. Trimming left V 6 bases short and J 5 bases short, with 13 bases between. The CDR3 DNA is TGTGCCAGCAGCACCGTCCGACAGTATGGCTACACCTTC. Amino acids: CASSTVRQYGYTF.

The sample holds many counts of this clone. Relative to the germline gene, one junction end is altered; a read error may explain this. The chain recombines TRBV5-4 with TRBJ1-1; D perhaps matches TRBD1 (6 bases). The CDR3 is 12 residues long. Germline CDR1 and CDR2: SGHNT and YYREEE (reference sequence). The CDR3 spells CASSLDRVEAFF. The DNA of the CDR3 is TGTGCCAGCAGTTTGGACAGAGTTGAAGCTTTCTTT.

This clone was found many times. The chain employs TRBV5-1 and TRBJ2-5; 12 bases are shared with TRBD2. Germline V gives CDR1 SGHRS, CDR2 YFSETQ. The CDR3 is 14 residues long. After removal of 4 bases from V and 13 bases from J, the junction contained 11 bases not matched to a gene. The CDR3 here is CASSLRTSGALWYF. The CDR3 DNA reads as TGCGCCAGCAGCCTACGGACTAGCGGGGCCCTTTGGTACTTC. Looking up the rest from reference TRBV5-1 and TRBJ2-5 gives the full variable domain: KAGVTQTPRYLIKTRGQQVTLSCSPISGHRSVSWYQQTPGQGLQFLFEYFSETQRNKGNFPGRFSGRQFSNSRSEMNVSTLELGDSALYLCASSLRTSGALWYFGPGTRLLVL.

This clone was detected ten times or more. The chain is built from TRBV7-9 and TRBJ1-2, with 7 bases that match TRBD1. The CDR3 contains 14 residues. CDR1 is SEHNR, CDR2 FQNEAQ, per germline (reference sequence). The junction had 7 bases not matched to a gene; V was cut back by 5 bases and J by 4 bases. CDR3 sequence: CASSRTGKGYGYTF. The DNA for the CDR3 is TGTGCCAGCAGCCGGACAGGAAAGGGCTATGGCTACACCTTC.

This clone turned up a few times. The chain joins TRBV27 to TRBJ1-1, with D unresolved. There are 14 residues in the CDR3. The ends were cut back, 7 bases at V and 1 base at J, with 13 bases in the middle. From germline, CDR1 is MNHEY and CDR2 SMNVEV (reference sequence). The CDR3 spells CASKVGLGNTEAFF. The CDR3 bases are TGTGCCAGCAAGGTCGGGTTGGGGAACACTGAAGCTTTCTTT.

This clone showed up just a few times. This chain connects TRBV27 to TRBJ2-3; 7 nucleotides agree with TRBD2. The CDR3 runs 14 residues. The germline V gene encodes CDR1 MNHEY and CDR2 SMNVEV (reference sequence). The junction had 7 bases not matched to a gene; V was cut back by 6 bases and J by 4 bases. CDR3: CASRGPSGPDTQYF. CDR3 nucleotides: TGTGCCAGCAGAGGTCCTAGCGGCCCAGATACGCAGTATTTT.

This clone was counted many times. The CDR3 DNA follows: TGTGCCAGCAGCCTCTACGGACAGGGGTGGGCCAGCTCCTATAATTCACCCCTCCACTTT. Translating it yields CASSLYGQGWASSYNSPLHF. The chain is built from TRBV7-8 and TRBJ1-6; 9 positions agree with TRBD1. The germline gives CDR1 SGHVS, CDR2 FQNEAQ. The V and J ends lost 5 bases and 0 bases, in that order; junction bases with no gene match: 14. The CDR3 extends over 20 amino acids.

This clone has at least ten counts. The rearrangement links TRBV7-9 to TRBJ2-3; D is unclear. This CDR3 is 17 amino acids long. Germline V gene data show CDR1 as SEHNR and CDR2 as FQNEAQ (reference sequence). The V and J ends lost 1 base and 0 bases respectively, with 14 bases between them. The CDR3 region is CASSLDRLGVSTDTQYF. Written as DNA, the CDR3 is TGTGCCAGCAGCTTAGACCGACTTGGAGTCAGCACAGATACGCAGTATTTT.

This clone was seen at least ten times. The rearrangement links TRBV19 to TRBJ1-1; 7 nucleotides align to TRBD1. This CDR3 spans 14 amino acids. Germline loops: CDR1 LNHDA, CDR2 SQIVND (reference sequence). Germline trimming cut 4 bases from V and 2 bases from J; bases unmatched to any gene: 4. The CDR3 spells CASSTRGPNTEAFF. The CDR3 DNA is TGTGCCAGTAGTACTAGGGGGCCAAACACTGAAGCTTTCTTT.

V gene TRBV2 combines with J gene TRBJ2-5; 12 bases align to TRBD2. The V segment lost 6 bases and the J segment 4 bases; nucleotides outside the gene matches: 3. The germline V gene has CDR1 SNHLY and CDR2 FYNNEI. The CDR3 length is 14 residues. CDR3 in amino acids: CASRPGLAGETQYF. The DNA for the CDR3 is TGTGCCAGCAGACCGGGACTAGCGGGAGAGACCCAGTACTTC.